These 17 T cell receptor beta chains originate from one sample sequenced in a study of PD-L1 blockade in urothelial cancer. The table came from immunoSEQ multiplex PCR; TCRdb's copy has only in-frame clones and leaves some out. This table holds roughly 50,000 clones, around three quarters found once. The material sequenced was PBMCs, taken around atezolizumab (anti-PD-L1) treatment. The receptors originated from a man in his sixties or seventies with urothelial cancer.

This CDR3 reads CASSPDRGRNEKLFF. Written as DNA, the CDR3 is TGTGCCAGCAGTCCGGACAGGGGGCGGAATGAAAAACTGTTTTTT. The chain carries TRBV25-1 and TRBJ1-4, with 11 bases identical to TRBD1. Trimming removed 5 bases from V and 5 bases from J; junction bases left unmatched: 4. The CDR3 is 15 amino acids. Germline CDR1 reads MGHDK; CDR2 reads SYGVNS.

V usage is TRBV4-3 and J usage is TRBJ1-2; no definite D call. Germline CDR1 and CDR2: LGHNA and YSLEER. V lost 0 bases and J 2 bases, leaving 10 bases between the germline ends. The CDR3 contains 15 residues. Here the CDR3 reads CASSQDRIRNYGYTF. The CDR3 region has the DNA TGCGCCAGCAGCCAAGATAGGATCAGGAACTATGGCTACACCTTC.

Written as DNA, the CDR3 is TGTGCCAGTAGTATATCTTGGGACAGGGGGCATCAGCCCCAGCATTTT. Translated, it gives CASSISWDRGHQPQHF. This chain uses TRBV19 with TRBJ1-5, with 12 nucleotides matching TRBD1. Germline V gene sequence: CDR1 LNHDA, CDR2 SQIVND (reference sequence). The CDR3 extends over 16 amino acids. The trim removed 2 bases at V and 5 bases at J, leaving 4 bases unmatched.

This rearrangement joins TRBV7-9 to TRBJ1-2; TRBD1 aligns across 7 bases. The germline CDR1 and CDR2 sequences are SEHNR and FQNEAQ (reference sequence). J gave up 5 bases and V 6 bases, and 18 bases lay outside the gene matches. The CDR3 covers 17 residues. The CDR3 region is CASRDLLTGTIAYGYTF. The CDR3 nucleotides are TGTGCCAGCAGAGACCTCCTGACAGGGACGATCGCATATGGCTACACCTTC.

The chain joins TRBV6-6 to TRBJ2-7; 7 positions match TRBD1. Trimming cost V 6 bases and J 2 bases; bases outside gene matches: 4. The CDR3 runs 13 residues. Per the germline V gene, CDR1 is MNHNY and CDR2 is SVGAGI (reference sequence). CDR3: CASRTGNTYEQYF. The CDR3 DNA follows: TGTGCCAGCAGGACAGGGAACACCTACGAGCAGTACTTC.

A word on this clone: Other DNA sequences in this specimen translate into the identical CDR3. This chain connects TRBV11-3 to TRBJ2-5, with 11 bases lining up with TRBD2. With 7 bases clipped from V and 4 bases from J, the junction kept 8 bases outside the gene matches. The CDR3 has 15 residues. The germline CDR1 and CDR2 sequences are SGHNT and YENEEA. Here the CDR3 reads CASNVIAGGPETQYF. The CDR3 DNA reads as TGTGCCAGCAACGTTATAGCGGGAGGGCCAGAGACCCAGTACTTC.

The chain recombines TRBV28 with TRBJ2-2, with TRBD1 matching 9 bases. CDR1 and CDR2 from the germline V gene are MDHEN and SYDVKM. Germline trimming cut 5 bases from V and 4 bases from J; bases unmatched to any gene: 11. This CDR3 contains 17 residues. CDR3 DNA: TGTGCCAGCAGTACCTTGGGGACAGGGTGGGGCACCGGGGAGCTGTTTTTT. This translates into CASSTLGTGWGTGELFF.

V usage is TRBV6-4 and J usage is TRBJ2-2, with unresolved D. CDR1 and CDR2 from the germline V gene are MRHNA and SNTAGT. V was pared by 1 base and J by 4 bases, with 10 bases between. The CDR3 is 15 amino acids. The CDR3 is CASSDFWPPTGELFF. The CDR3 nucleotides are TGTGCCAGCAGTGACTTCTGGCCCCCCACCGGGGAGCTGTTTTTT.

The V and J genes are TRBV5-6 and TRBJ2-2; tentatively, D is TRBD1 (6 bases). The germline gives CDR1 SGHDT, CDR2 YYEEEE. V shed 6 bases and J shed 4 bases, with 16 bases lying between them. The CDR3 runs 15 residues. This CDR3 is CASNWDNDPTGELFF. Here the CDR3 DNA reads TGTGCCAGCAACTGGGACAATGACCCCACCGGGGAGCTGTTTTTT.

In its sample, this clone was seen a few times. The chain couples TRBV28 to TRBJ1-5; D perhaps matches TRBD1 (5 bases). This CDR3 comprises 15 residues. Germline V gene sequence: CDR1 MDHEN, CDR2 SYDVKM. Trimming left V 3 bases short and J 2 bases short, with 11 bases between. CDR3 sequence (DNA): TGTGCCAGCAGTTTGGCAGGAGGGGGCAATCAGCCCCAGCATTTT. Translation: CASSLAGGGNQPQHF.

The chain has TRBV7-2 and TRBJ2-7; 10 bases are a match to TRBD2. Germline CDR1 is SGHTA and CDR2 is FQGNSA. This CDR3 region has 15 residues. Unmatched junction bases numbered 5, after V lost 1 base and J lost 5 bases. The CDR3 is CASSLESSGSDEQYF. In DNA form, the CDR3 reads TGTGCCAGCAGCTTAGAATCTAGCGGGAGCGACGAGCAGTACTTC.

The V call is TRBV15, the J call TRBJ1-2; 8 positions match TRBD1. V trimming: 3 bases; J trimming: 2 bases; junction bases outside the gene matches: 5. The germline V gene encodes CDR1 LNHNV and CDR2 YYDKDF (reference sequence). The CDR3 sequence is 15 residues long. Here the CDR3 DNA reads TGTGCCACCAGCAGGGGACAGGAAAGGAACTATGGCTACACCTTC. Amino acids: CATSRGQERNYGYTF.

This chain links TRBV15 with TRBJ2-1; 8 nucleotides align to TRBD1. J gave up 8 bases and V 2 bases, and 11 bases lay outside the gene matches. The CDR3 sequence is 16 residues long. Looked up from germline, CDR1 is LNHNV and CDR2 is YYDKDF (reference sequence). This CDR3 reads CATSRNTGGTADEQFF. The CDR3 nucleotides read TGTGCCACCAGCAGAAACACAGGGGGGACCGCCGATGAGCAGTTCTTC. The full variable domain, in which reference TRBV15 and TRBJ2-1 provide the parts outside the CDR3, is DAMVIQNPRYQVTQFGKPVTLSCSQTLNHNVMYWYQQKSSQAPKLLFHYYDKDFNNEADTPDNFQSRRPNTSFCFLDIRSPGLGDTAMYLCATSRNTGGTADEQFFGPGTRLTVL.

V gene TRBV4-3 combines with J gene TRBJ1-2; 7 bases fit TRBD1. Germline CDR1 and CDR2: LGHNA and YSLEER. J was trimmed by 4 bases and V by 8 bases; bases with no gene match: 7. The CDR3 consists of 13 residues. CDR3 in DNA: TGCGCCAGCGGAAACAGGGGACGCTATGGCTACACCTTC. This codes for CASGNRGRYGYTF.

This clone has a handful of counts. The chain couples TRBV5-4 to TRBJ1-2, with D perhaps matching TRBD1 (5 bases). The V gene lost 7 bases and the J gene lost 5 bases, with 15 bases spanning the gap. There are 13 residues in the CDR3. CDR1 SGHNT and CDR2 YYREEE come from the germline V gene (reference sequence). In DNA form, the CDR3 reads TGTGCCAGCCGGAGGGGAGAGGAGTATGGCTACACCTTC. Translating gives CASRRGEEYGYTF.

The J gene is TRBJ2-3, the V gene TRBV2; 11 bases are shared with TRBD2. Per the germline V gene, CDR1 is SNHLY and CDR2 is FYNNEI. Trimming at V came to 6 bases and at J to 4 bases, leaving 6 bases not matched to a gene. The CDR3 is 15 amino acids. Here the CDR3 DNA reads TGTGCCAGCAGGGAGTCTAGCGGGAGGCCAGATACGCAGTATTTT. Its protein is CASRESSGRPDTQYF. Supplemented by reference TRBV2 and TRBJ2-3, the full variable domain reads EPEVTQTPSHQVTQMGQEVILRCVPISNHLYFYWYRQILGQKVEFLVSFYNNEISEKSEIFDDQFSVERPDGSNFTLKIRSTKLEDSAMYFCASRESSGRPDTQYFGPGTRLTVL.

The chain recombines TRBV7-2 with TRBJ2-1; 7 nucleotides agree with TRBD2. V trimming: 5 bases; J trimming: 13 bases; junction bases outside the gene matches: 8. This CDR3 contains 12 residues. CDR1 SGHTA and CDR2 FQGNSA come from the germline V gene. The CDR3 DNA reads TGTGCCAGCAGCCGGGACTACTCCAAACAGTTCTTC. It codes for CASSRDYSKQFF.